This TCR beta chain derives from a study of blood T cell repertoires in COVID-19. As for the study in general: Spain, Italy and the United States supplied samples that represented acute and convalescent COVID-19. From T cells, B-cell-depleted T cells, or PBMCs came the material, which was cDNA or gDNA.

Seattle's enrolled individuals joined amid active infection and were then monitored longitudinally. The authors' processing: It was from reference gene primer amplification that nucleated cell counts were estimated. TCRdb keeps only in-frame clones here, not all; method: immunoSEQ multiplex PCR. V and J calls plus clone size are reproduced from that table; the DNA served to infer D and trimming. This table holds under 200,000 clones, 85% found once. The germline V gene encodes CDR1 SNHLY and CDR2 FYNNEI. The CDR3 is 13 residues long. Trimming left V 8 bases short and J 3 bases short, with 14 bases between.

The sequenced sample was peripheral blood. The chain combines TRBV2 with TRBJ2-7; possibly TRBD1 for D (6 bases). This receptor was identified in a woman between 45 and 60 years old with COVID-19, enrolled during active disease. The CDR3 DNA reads TGTGCCAGCGACTCCGGGACAATCTACGAGCAGTACTTC. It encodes CASDSGTIYEQYF.